This T cell receptor beta chain was profiled in a study of T-cell reconstitution after alpha-beta-depleted transplantation in children. The TCRbeta library was prepared with unique molecular identifiers. Each CDR3 protein is one row after TCRdb ran MiXCR on the PCR reads. Among around 200,000 distinct CDR3 sequences listed, approximately 6.6% were seen once. The starting material was PBMCs from the stem cell graft donor, obtained from the stem cell graft. This receptor was taken from a human donor who donated a stem cell graft to a child with Wiskott-Aldrich syndrome.

CDR3 amino acids: CASRHRGGTEAFF. CDR3 nucleotides: TGTGCCAGCAGACACAGGGGTGGCACTGAAGCTTTCTTT. The V gene is TRBV12-3 or TRBV12-4, the J gene TRBJ1-1; TRBD1 matches 7 bases. J was trimmed by 4 bases and V by 6 bases; bases with no gene match: 5. The CDR3 has 13 amino acids.